This T cell receptor (beta chain) was profiled in a study of blood T cell repertoires in COVID-19. At the level of the study: Material from acute and convalescent COVID-19 was sourced from the United States, Italy and Spain. PBMCs, B-cell-depleted T cells, or T cells provided the cDNA or gDNA that made up the material.

Seattle patients were enrolled while actively infected and followed longitudinally. Original analysis: The authors estimated nucleated cell counts from reference gene primer amplification. Sequenced by immunoSEQ multiplex PCR; TCRdb stores in-frame clones only, minus some. D and trimming come from the DNA, and the V and J calls and clone size come from that table. There are tens of thousands of clones in the sample; roughly 91% occur only once, and about 7% lies in the top ten. The TCR originated in a man aged 35 to 55 with COVID-19, enrolled during active disease. Specimen: peripheral blood.

In nucleotides, the CDR3 is TGTGCCAGCAGTTTAGCCAGGACAGGCTTGGCTGGCTACACCTTC. Amino acid sequence: CASSLARTGLAGYTF. V gene TRBV27 combines with J gene TRBJ1-2; 7 nucleotides align to TRBD1. This CDR3 has 15 amino acids. The germline V gene encodes CDR1 MNHEY and CDR2 SMNVEV (reference sequence). Unmatched junction bases numbered 10, after V lost 2 bases and J lost 7 bases.